A selection of T cell receptor beta chains follows, all from one sample in a study of blood T cell repertoires in COVID-19. Sequenced by immunoSEQ multiplex PCR; TCRdb stores in-frame clones only, minus some. Of 250,000 to 400,000 clones listed, about 90% are singletons. Sequencing input: PBMCs or T cells enriched from blood (not recorded which). The receptors derive from a woman aged 30 to 39 who had recovered from COVID-19. CDR3s include the opening cysteine and the closing phenylalanine or tryptophan. D genes are given only for firm matches. Only some rows state a clone size, as once, few, many or a class for expanded clones.

abundance	d_gene	v_gene	j_gene	CDR3nt	CDR3aa
-	TRBD2	TRBV6-4	TRBJ2-1	TGTGCCAGCAGTGACTCGCCCAGCGGGGGATTCTATGAGCAGTTCTTC	CASSDSPSGGFYEQFF
-	TRBD2	TRBV7-3	TRBJ2-7	TGTGCCAGCAGACCGACGGGACTAGCGGCCGAGCAGTACTTC	CASRPTGLAAEQYF
once	TRBD2	TRBV15	TRBJ2-1	TGTGCCACCAGCAGAGTGGGACTAGAGCCGTACAATGAGCAGTTCTTC	CATSRVGLEPYNEQFF
-	TRBD1	TRBV5-1	TRBJ2-5	TGCGCCAGCAGCGAAGGACAGGGTGGGGAGACCCAGTACTTC	CASSEGQGGETQYF
-	TRBD2	TRBV18	TRBJ2-7	TGTGCCAGCTCACCAGCTGGCGGGGGGTCCTACGAGCAGTACTTC	CASSPAGGGSYEQYF
-	TRBD1	TRBV9	TRBJ1-1	TGTGCCAGCAGCTCGCGGACAGGCGGTGAAGCTTTCTTT	CASSSRTGGEAFF
-	-	TRBV6-5	TRBJ2-1	TGTGCCAGCAGTCCGGGGAGCTCCTACAATGAGCAGTTCTTC	CASSPGSSYNEQFF
-	TRBD1	TRBV7-2	TRBJ1-1	TGTGCCAGCAGCCCCCGTCGTCCAGGGGGGCGACCTGAAGCTTTCTTT	CASSPRRPGGRPEAFF
-	-	TRBV5-1	TRBJ1-2	TGCGCCAGCAGGGAGGTGCAGGGGAGCGATGGCTACACCTTC	CASREVQGSDGYTF
-	TRBD1	TRBV5-8	TRBJ2-7	TGTGCCAGCAGCCACGCCGGGACAGGGACCTACGAGCAGTACTTC	CASSHAGTGTYEQYF
once	TRBD1	TRBV9	TRBJ2-7	TGTGCCAGCAGCGTCAGGGGATGGGGACAGGGTCATCAAGAGCAGTACTTC	CASSVRGWGQGHQEQYF
-	-	TRBV18	TRBJ2-1	TGTGCCAGCTCACCAGTCCTTGAGGCCAGGGGTTTGGGCAATGAGCAGTTCTTC	CASSPVLEARGLGNEQFF
few	TRBD1	TRBV11-2	TRBJ1-6	TGTGCCAGCAGCTTAAGGGGACAGGGTGTTGGACCCCTCCACTTT	CASSLRGQGVGPLHF
few	-	TRBV2	TRBJ2-3	TGTGCCAGCAGTGATTTGCAACAGGGCCTTTGGGGAACAGATACGCAGTATTTT	CASSDLQQGLWGTDTQYF
few	-	TRBV11-2	TRBJ1-5	TGTGCCAGCAGCGAGCAACAGGGACGGCATCAGCCCCAGCATTTT	CASSEQQGRHQPQHF
once	-	TRBV18	TRBJ2-3	TGTGCCAGCTCACCACCGTCTTTTACTAGCACAGATACGCAGTATTTT	CASSPPSFTSTDTQYF
-	TRBD2	TRBV24-1	TRBJ2-1	TGTGCCACCAGTTCTAGGTTGGAACTAGCGTCTTGGAATGAGCAGTTCTTC	CATSSRLELASWNEQFF
once	-	TRBV27	TRBJ1-4	TGTGCCAGCAGTTTAAGGGGCTGGAATGAAAAACTGTTTTTT	CASSLRGWNEKLFF
-	TRBD1	TRBV11-2	TRBJ1-4	TGTGCCAGCAGCTTGGGACAGGGGTCTGAAAAACTGTTTTTT	CASSLGQGSEKLFF
-	TRBD1	TRBV11-1	TRBJ1-6	TGTGCCAGCAGCTCGCGGACAGGGCGAGACTCACCCCTCCACTTT	CASSSRTGRDSPLHF
-	-	TRBV10-3	TRBJ1-2	TGTGCCATGGGGGCGGACTATGGCTACACCTTC	CAMGADYGYTF
-	TRBD1	TRBV7-2	TRBJ2-3	TGTGCCAGCAGCCAGGGGGCTAGTTTTGGAGATACGCAGTATTTT	CASSQGASFGDTQYF
-	TRBD1	TRBV5-1	TRBJ2-7	TGCGCCAGCAGCTTGGGAGGGACAGGGAGGAGAACGAGCGAGCAGTACTTC	CASSLGGTGRRTSEQYF
-	TRBD1	TRBV28	TRBJ1-2	TGTGCCAGCAGTCCGAATGACAGGGTTAACTATGGCTACACCTTC	CASSPNDRVNYGYTF
-	-	TRBV5-1	TRBJ1-2	TGCGCCAGCAGCTTGGATATTTCGGTCGGTGGCTACACCTTC	CASSLDISVGGYTF
-	TRBD1	TRBV5-1	TRBJ1-4	TGCGCCAGCAGCCCCGAGGCCCAGGGGGCTTCAACTAATGAAAAACTGTTTTTT	CASSPEAQGASTNEKLFF
-	TRBD2	TRBV7-2	TRBJ2-3	TGTGCCAGCAGCCCTGAGGGACTAGCGGGGGCAGATACGCAGTATTTT	CASSPEGLAGADTQYF
-	-	TRBV6-5	TRBJ1-6	TGTGCCAGCAGTTACTCGCCAGGGGAGGGGACTTCACCCCTCCACTTT	CASSYSPGEGTSPLHF
many	TRBD1	TRBV5-8	TRBJ2-3	TGTGCTACGCAAGGGGGCTACACAGATACGCAGTATTTT	CATQGGYTDTQYF
-	TRBD1	TRBV19	TRBJ1-2	TGTGCCAGTAGTACTGGACAGGGTGTTGGCTACACCTTC	CASSTGQGVGYTF
-	-	TRBV4-2	TRBJ1-2	TGTGCCAGCAGCCCGTTAGGCGGTGGCCATGGCTACACCTTC	CASSPLGGGHGYTF
once	TRBD1	TRBV2	TRBJ2-7	TGTGCCAGCAGAAGCCCCGGGACAGGGTACTACGAGCAGTACTTC	CASRSPGTGYYEQYF
-	-	TRBV18	TRBJ1-6	TGTGCCAGCTCACCGGGGGGTCATAATTCACCCCTCCACTTT	CASSPGGHNSPLHF
-	TRBD1	TRBV4-2	TRBJ2-7	TGTGCCAGCAGCCAAGATGACAGGGATTCCTACGAGCAGTACTTC	CASSQDDRDSYEQYF
-	TRBD1	TRBV7-9	TRBJ2-7	TGTGCCAGCAGCTTACTCCGGACAGGTCTCTACGAGCAGTACTTC	CASSLLRTGLYEQYF
-	TRBD1	TRBV24-1	TRBJ2-5	TGTGCCACCAGTGATTTGAACAGGGGACACCAAGAGACCCAGTACTTC	CATSDLNRGHQETQYF
-	-	TRBV19	TRBJ2-5	TGTGCCAGTAGTATTCAGGGAGGAAAAGAGACCCAGTACTTC	CASSIQGGKETQYF
-	-	TRBV5-1	TRBJ2-3	TGCGCCAGCCTCAGGGACTCTTTCACAGATACGCAGTATTTT	CASLRDSFTDTQYF
-	-	TRBV4-3	TRBJ2-2	TGCGCCAGCAGCCGCGTCACATCCAGGTGGGACTCCGCGAACACCGGGGAGCTGTTTTTT	CASSRVTSRWDSANTGELFF
-	-	TRBV29-1	TRBJ2-7	TGCAGCGTCTGGCGGACGGTTGGGGGGGAGCAGTACTTC	CSVWRTVGGEQYF